This T cell receptor (beta chain) was sequenced during a study of breast tumors, draining lymph nodes, adjacent tissues. Overall study findings and caveats: Tumor repertoires ranked between lymph nodes and nontumor tissue in diversity, with V and J gene preferences. Luminal-like breast cancer showed significantly greater tumor-nontumor repertoire similarity than basal-like breast cancer did. The lymph node origin of tumor T cells was framed as consistent with a hypothesis, not demonstrated.

Samples came from axillary lymph nodes draining the breast cancer. MiXCR, run by TCRdb on the multiplex PCR reads, gives a single entry per CDR3 protein. Among roughly 120,000 distinct CDR3 sequences listed, around 20% were seen once. J gave up 6 bases and V 6 bases, and 13 bases lay outside the gene matches. Per germline, CDR1 SQVTM and CDR2 ANQGSEA. There are 15 residues in the CDR3. This clonotype was observed many times. Its target is unknown. This clonotype originated in a female donor with breast cancer. Some clones in this sample may be carry-over from other donors' samples. The sample comprised axillary lymph node tissue. The rearrangement links TRBV29-1 to TRBJ2-7, with TRBD2 matching over 11 bases. The CDR3 DNA is TGCAGCGTAGCTGGACTAGCGGGTGGGAGAAGCGAGCAGTACTTC. This codes for CSVAGLAGGRSEQYF.